These 30 T cell receptor beta chains were all obtained from the same sample, sequenced in a study of metastatic and nonmetastatic thyroid tumors. No treatment of any kind had been given to any patient before thyroid surgery. TCRdb ran MiXCR on the PCR reads. The table shows tens of thousands of clones, with over 20% occurring only once. Sequencing was performed on blood. Source of these receptors: a female donor with papillary thyroid cancer or a benign thyroid nodule (not recorded which). Some clones in this sample may be carry-over from other donors' samples.

The sample holds a few counts of this clone. The chain's CDR3 is CASSLGTNYGYTF. Here the CDR3 DNA reads TGTGCCAGCAGTCTCGGAACTAACTATGGCTACACCTTC. V is TRBV25-1 and J is TRBJ1-2; D not resolved. This CDR3 region has 13 residues. Trimming left V 5 bases short and J 0 bases short, with 7 bases between. Germline assignment: CDR1 MGHDK and CDR2 SYGVNS.

The table lists this clone with many counts. J is TRBJ1-5 and V is TRBV28; TRBD1 matches at 10 bases. The CDR3 has 15 amino acids. The V gene end was trimmed by 3 bases and the J gene end by 7 bases; junction bases not matched to a gene: 6. Germline values: CDR1 MDHEN, CDR2 SYDVKM. For the CDR3, the DNA is TGTGCCAGCAGTTTGGGACAGGGGTACCGACAGCCCCAGCATTTT. The encoded protein is CASSLGQGYRQPQHF.

This clone showed up many times. A single base separates this from a much larger clone, so it may be a read error. The genes are TRBV5-1 and TRBJ1-6, with D possibly matching TRBD1 (5 bases). The CDR3 has 14 amino acids. Germline V gene data show CDR1 as SGHRS and CDR2 as YFSETQ. V lost 8 bases and J 7 bases, leaving 16 bases between the germline ends. DNA of the CDR3: TGCGCCAGTGCCGGGGCAGGGAACAATTCACCCCTCCACTTT. The encoded protein is CASAGAGNNSPLHF.

This clone was observed at least ten times. The chain employs TRBV27 and TRBJ1-5; unclear D gene. Trimming took off 5 bases at V and 0 bases at J, with 14 bases between the two ends. The CDR3 consists of 16 residues. From germline, CDR1 is MNHEY and CDR2 SMNVEV (reference sequence). The CDR3 region is CASSPWKTYSNQPQHF. Here the CDR3 DNA reads TGTGCCAGCAGTCCCTGGAAAACCTATAGCAATCAGCCCCAGCATTTT.

This clone has ten or more counts. The V and J genes are TRBV3-1 and TRBJ1-6; D remains unclear. This CDR3 has 16 amino acids. From germline, CDR1 is LGHDT and CDR2 YNNKEL (reference sequence). V was cut by 0 bases and J by 8 bases, with 14 bases left in between. CDR3 loop: CASSQEGDGGYSPLHF. CDR3 in DNA: TGTGCCAGCAGCCAAGAGGGCGACGGAGGGTATTCACCCCTCCACTTT.

This clone appeared many times. The rearrangement uses TRBV5-1 and TRBJ1-4; D remains unclear. There are 14 residues in the CDR3. V shed 4 bases and J shed 4 bases, with 11 bases lying between them. Germline assignment: CDR1 SGHRS and CDR2 YFSETQ. The CDR3 DNA reads as TGCGCCAGCAGCGAGGGAATTAATAATGAAAAACTGTTTTTT. Translation: CASSEGINNEKLFF. The full variable domain, rest sourced from reference TRBV5-1 and TRBJ1-4, is KAGVTQTPRYLIKTRGQQVTLSCSPISGHRSVSWYQQTPGQGLQFLFEYFSETQRNKGNFPGRFSGRQFSNSRSEMNVSTLELGDSALYLCASSEGINNEKLFFGSGTQLSVL.

This clone has ten or more counts. This chain uses TRBV18 with TRBJ2-5; D is ambiguous. V was trimmed by 2 bases and J by 1 base, leaving 11 bases between them. The CDR3 has 15 residues. From germline, CDR1 is KGHSH and CDR2 LQKENI. The CDR3 loop is CASSPSVGRQETQYF. The CDR3 DNA reads TGTGCCAGCTCACCATCCGTGGGCCGCCAAGAGACCCAGTACTTC.

This clone was found many times. The V gene is TRBV13, the J gene TRBJ2-2, with TRBD1 identical over 10 bases. The CDR3 length is 17 residues. Germline CDR1 reads PRHDT; CDR2 reads FYEKMQ (reference sequence). V lost 1 base to trimming and J lost 3 bases; unmatched junction nucleotides: 5. CDR3 loop: CASSLVYGTGDTGELFF. The CDR3 bases are TGTGCCAGCAGCTTAGTTTACGGGACAGGGGACACCGGGGAGCTGTTTTTT.

This clone was seen ten or more times. This may come from a read error, since a much larger clone is one base off. The sample contains more than one DNA sequence encoding this CDR3. The chain has TRBV5-1 and TRBJ2-2, with D perhaps matching TRBD1 (6 bases). Germline loops: CDR1 SGHRS, CDR2 YFSETQ. This CDR3 has 16 amino acids. V lost 5 bases and J lost 2, with 16 bases in between. For the CDR3, the DNA is TGCGCCAGCAGTTTTGCAGGGGCGCTTAACACCGGGGAGCTGTTTTTT. Its protein product is CASSFAGALNTGELFF.

This clone was seen a single time. V and J are TRBV18 and TRBJ1-3; D is perhaps TRBD1 (5 bases). Germline V lookup: CDR1 KGHSH, CDR2 LQKENI. The CDR3 runs to 16 residues. Trimming shortened V by 3 bases and J by 0 bases, and 12 bases separated the two germline ends. CDR3 sequence: CASSPSQGHSGNTIYF. The CDR3 nucleotides are TGTGCCAGCTCACCTTCCCAGGGCCACTCTGGAAACACCATATATTTT.

The sample holds many counts of this clone. The V gene is TRBV6-1, the J gene TRBJ1-5, with 7 bases matching TRBD1. Germline V gene lookup returns CDR1 MNHNS and CDR2 SASEGT. The CDR3 extends over 14 amino acids. Trimming at V came to 8 bases and at J to 0 bases, leaving 4 bases not matched to a gene. CDR3 protein: CASLTGSSNQPQHF. The CDR3 DNA follows: TGTGCCAGCCTGACAGGGAGTAGCAATCAGCCCCAGCATTTT.

A word on this clone: A much larger clone is a single base away; this may be a read error. Other DNA variants within this sample encode the same CDR3. The chain is built from TRBV20-1 and TRBJ2-3, with 8 bases identical to TRBD2. The CDR3 is 18 residues long. Germline CDR1 DFQATT, CDR2 SNEGSKA (reference sequence). The CDR3 spells CSAELAELMARGTDTQYF. The CDR3 region has the DNA TGCAGTGCCGAACTAGCGGAGCTGATGGCACGCGGCACAGACACGCAGTATTTT.

This clone was recorded at least ten times. J is TRBJ2-1 and V is TRBV24-1; no definite D call. Trimming pared 3 bases from V and 5 bases from J, leaving 7 bases between. CDR1 and CDR2 (germline): KGHDR, SFDVKD. The CDR3 spans 13 residues. The CDR3 DNA sequence: TGTGCCACCAGTGATGGGTGGAACAATGAGCAGTTCTTC. Its protein is CATSDGWNNEQFF.

J is TRBJ1-1 and V is TRBV6-1; D remains unclear. Germline V gene sequence: CDR1 MNHNS, CDR2 SASEGT. The V end lost 7 bases, the J end lost 1 base, and 10 bases lay between the germline ends. The CDR3 totals 13 residues. The CDR3, as DNA: TGTGCCAGCACCCCAAAGGCGAACACTGAAGCTTTCTTT. Translation gives CASTPKANTEAFF.

J is TRBJ2-3 and V is TRBV20-1, with no clear D. The CDR3 runs to 12 residues. The V and J ends lost 7 bases and 7 bases respectively, with 15 bases between them. Germline CDR1 is DFQATT and CDR2 is SNEGSKA (reference sequence). In nucleotides, the CDR3 is TGCAGTGACAAGGCAGATTCATATACGCAGTATTTT. It codes for CSDKADSYTQYF.

This clone was recorded at least ten times. This sequence joins TRBV7-2 and TRBJ2-3, with TRBD2 identical over 8 bases. The CDR3 is 15 amino acids. After removal of 5 bases from V and 5 bases from J, the junction contained 9 bases not matched to a gene. The germline gives CDR1 SGHTA, CDR2 FQGNSA. The CDR3 DNA is TGTGCCAGCAGCCGACGGGGGGGGTTAGTAGATACGCAGTATTTT. Residues: CASSRRGGLVDTQYF.

This clone was detected many times. The V call is TRBV5-1, the J call TRBJ2-1; TRBD1 is a possible D gene (9 bases). The V end was cut by 6 bases, the J end by 7 bases, with 20 bases between. Germline loops: CDR1 SGHRS, CDR2 YFSETQ. The CDR3 sequence is 15 residues long. The CDR3 sequence: CASNPGQGLVNEQFF. The DNA for the CDR3 is TGCGCCAGCAATCCGGGACAGGGACTAGTAAATGAGCAGTTCTTC. The full variable domain, in which reference TRBV5-1 and TRBJ2-1 provide the parts outside the CDR3, is KAGVTQTPRYLIKTRGQQVTLSCSPISGHRSVSWYQQTPGQGLQFLFEYFSETQRNKGNFPGRFSGRQFSNSRSEMNVSTLELGDSALYLCASNPGQGLVNEQFFGPGTRLTVL.

This clone was detected a few times. The junction departs from the called germline gene at one end, perhaps through a read error. This sequence joins TRBV27 and TRBJ1-2; 7 bases agree with TRBD1. The CDR3 is 14 residues long. Germline V gives CDR1 MNHEY, CDR2 SMNVEV (reference sequence). CDR3 in DNA: TGTGCCAGAAGTTTATTGCAGGGGGGCTATGGCTACACCTTC. This gives the protein CARSLLQGGYGYTF.

This clone appeared many times. V and J are TRBV2 and TRBJ1-4; D unclear. V lost 5 bases, J lost 0 bases, and 10 bases lay in between. The V gene's germline CDR1 is SNHLY and CDR2 FYNNEI. This CDR3 comprises 15 residues. CDR3 protein: CASSFFSATNEKLFF. As DNA, the CDR3 is TGTGCCAGCAGTTTCTTCAGTGCAACTAATGAAAAACTGTTTTTT.

The rearrangement uses TRBV30 and TRBJ2-7; possible D gene TRBD2, 6 bases. The CDR3 loop spans 14 amino acids. V was shortened by 3 bases and J by 0 bases, with 12 bases between the two germline ends. The germline V gene has CDR1 GTSNPN and CDR2 SVGIG (reference sequence). The CDR3 DNA follows: TGTGCCTGGAGCTTCGGGACTTACTCCTACGAGCAGTACTTC. Its translation is CAWSFGTYSYEQYF. Drawing the rest from reference TRBV30 and TRBJ2-7, the complete variable domain is SQTIHQWPATLVQPVGSPLSLECTVEGTSNPNLYWYRQAAGRGLQLLFYSVGIGQISSEVPQNLSASRPQDRQFILSSKKLLLSDSGFYLCAWSFGTYSYEQYFGPGTRLTVT.

In its sample, this clone ranks as medium-sized (0.01 to 0.1%). J is TRBJ1-1 and V is TRBV19; D not resolved. Germline V gene lookup returns CDR1 LNHDA and CDR2 SQIVND (reference sequence). The CDR3 totals 13 residues. The V and J ends lost 9 bases and 1 base respectively, with 12 bases between them. The CDR3 is CASNPRENTEAFF. CDR3 nucleotides: TGTGCCAGCAACCCCAGAGAGAACACTGAAGCTTTCTTT.

V usage is TRBV5-1 and J usage is TRBJ2-1; a weak D match, TRBD1 (6 bases). The V end was cut by 4 bases, the J end by 9 bases, with 23 bases between. The germline CDR1 and CDR2 sequences are SGHRS and YFSETQ. The CDR3 runs 16 residues. The CDR3 loop is CASSAEQVARGGEQFF. CDR3 in DNA: TGCGCCAGCAGCGCGGAACAGGTTGCCAGGGGCGGTGAGCAGTTCTTC.

This clone was detected a few times. The chain links TRBV28 to TRBJ2-1, with D perhaps TRBD2 (5 bases). Germline lookup yields CDR1 MDHEN and CDR2 SYDVKM. V was clipped by 6 bases and J by 7 bases, with 10 bases between them. This CDR3 comprises 12 residues. This CDR3 reads CASRQRENEQFF. CDR3 nucleotides: TGTGCCAGCAGACAGAGGGAAAATGAGCAGTTCTTC. Supplemented by reference TRBV28 and TRBJ2-1, the full variable domain reads DVKVTQSSRYLVKRTGEKVFLECVQDMDHENMFWYRQDPGLGLRLIYFSYDVKMKEKGDIPEGYSVSREKKERFSLILESASTNQTSMYLCASRQRENEQFFGPGTRLTVL.

This clone was picked up many times. The V gene is TRBV11-2, the J gene TRBJ2-7, with 11 positions matching TRBD2. The CDR3 contains 15 residues. Germline V gene lookup returns CDR1 SGHAT and CDR2 FQNNGV. J gave up 3 bases and V 2 bases, and 3 bases lay outside the gene matches. The CDR3 protein is CASSLLAGGSYEQYF. The CDR3 DNA reads as TGTGCCAGCAGCTTACTAGCGGGGGGTAGCTACGAGCAGTACTTC.

Judged by abundance, this clone is medium-sized. The J gene is TRBJ2-2, the V gene TRBV27; 9 positions agree with TRBD2. There are 15 residues in the CDR3. Losses at the gene ends were 0 bases for V and 6 bases for J; bases not matched to a gene: 2. The V gene's germline CDR1 is MNHEY and CDR2 SMNVEV (reference sequence). The CDR3 spells CASSLSRTSAGELFF. For the CDR3, the DNA is TGTGCCAGCAGTTTATCCCGGACTAGCGCCGGGGAGCTGTTTTTT.

This clone was observed many times. The CDR3 DNA is TGCAGTGCCGACAGCGGGAGAGAAAGGAATGAGCAGTTCTTC. Translating it yields CSADSGRERNEQFF. The chain links TRBV20-1 to TRBJ2-1, with 8 bases matching TRBD2. Trimming removed 6 bases from V and 7 bases from J; junction bases left unmatched: 11. This CDR3 has 14 residues. Germline CDR1 DFQATT, CDR2 SNEGSKA (reference sequence).

This clone showed up just a few times. No DNA is shown, since the ends of the CDR3 on it are uncertain; the CDR3 is the one TCRdb lists. The chain links TRBV6-2 or TRBV6-3 to TRBJ1-1; the table's D call of TRBD1 was not tested on the DNA. CDR1 is MNHEY and CDR2 is SVGEGT in the germline V gene. Ends included, the CDR3 has 15 residues. This chain's CDR3 is CASSFGIGANDEALF.

There are a few counts of this clone. V gene TRBV11-2 combines with J gene TRBJ2-3; weak D call: TRBD2 (5 bases). CDR1 is SGHAT and CDR2 is FQNNGV in the germline V gene. V shed 7 bases and J shed 1 base, with 18 bases lying between them. This CDR3 has 16 amino acids. The CDR3 sequence: CASTPPGESGTDTQYF. In DNA form, the CDR3 reads TGTGCCAGCACACCCCCCGGGGAGTCTGGCACAGATACGCAGTATTTT.

This clone has only a few counts. The chain carries TRBV27 and TRBJ2-1, with TRBD2 matching over 7 bases. Germline V gene lookup returns CDR1 MNHEY and CDR2 SMNVEV (reference sequence). CDR3 length: 16 residues. The ends lost 2 bases at V and 0 bases at J; junction bases unmatched: 4. The CDR3 DNA sequence: TGTGCCAGCAGTTTAGATGGGACTAACTCCTACAATGAGCAGTTCTTC. Its translation is CASSLDGTNSYNEQFF.

Ten or more counts support this clone. The genes are TRBV5-1 and TRBJ1-2, with 9 bases lining up with TRBD1. The CDR3 is made up of 13 amino acids. Trimming removed 3 bases from V and 7 bases from J; junction bases left unmatched: 4. Per the germline V gene, CDR1 is SGHRS and CDR2 is YFSETQ. The CDR3 region is CASSSQGATGYTF. DNA of the CDR3: TGCGCCAGCAGCTCACAGGGGGCGACTGGCTACACCTTC. The complete variable domain, with remaining parts taken from reference TRBV5-1 and TRBJ1-2, reads KAGVTQTPRYLIKTRGQQVTLSCSPISGHRSVSWYQQTPGQGLQFLFEYFSETQRNKGNFPGRFSGRQFSNSRSEMNVSTLELGDSALYLCASSSQGATGYTFGSGTRLTVV.